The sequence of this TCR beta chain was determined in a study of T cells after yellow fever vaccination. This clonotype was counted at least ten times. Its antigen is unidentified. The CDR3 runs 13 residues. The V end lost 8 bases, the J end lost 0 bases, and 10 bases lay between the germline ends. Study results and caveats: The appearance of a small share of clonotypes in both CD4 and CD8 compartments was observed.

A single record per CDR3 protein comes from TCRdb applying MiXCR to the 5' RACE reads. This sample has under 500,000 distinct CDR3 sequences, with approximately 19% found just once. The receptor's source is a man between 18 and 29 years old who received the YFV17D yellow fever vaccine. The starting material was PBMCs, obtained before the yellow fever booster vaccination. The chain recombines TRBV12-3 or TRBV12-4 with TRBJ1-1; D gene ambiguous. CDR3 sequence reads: CASSQVMNTEAFF. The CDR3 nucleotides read TGTGCCAGCTCCCAGGTTATGAACACTGAAGCTTTCTTT.